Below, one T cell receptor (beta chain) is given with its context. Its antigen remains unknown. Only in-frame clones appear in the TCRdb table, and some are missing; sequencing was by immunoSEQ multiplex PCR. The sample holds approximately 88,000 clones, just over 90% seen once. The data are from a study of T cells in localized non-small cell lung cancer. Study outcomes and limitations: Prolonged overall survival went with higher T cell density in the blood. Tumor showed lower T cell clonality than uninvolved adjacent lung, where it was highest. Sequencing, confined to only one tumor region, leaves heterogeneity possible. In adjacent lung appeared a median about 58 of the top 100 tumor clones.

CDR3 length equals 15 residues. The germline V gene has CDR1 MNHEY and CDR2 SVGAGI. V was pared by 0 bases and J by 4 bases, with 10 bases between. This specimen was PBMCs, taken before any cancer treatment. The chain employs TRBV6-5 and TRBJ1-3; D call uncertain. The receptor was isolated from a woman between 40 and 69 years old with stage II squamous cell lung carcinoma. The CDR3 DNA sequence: TGTGCCAGCAGTTACTCGACGGGGTCCGGAAACACCATATATTTT. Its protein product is CASSYSTGSGNTIYF.